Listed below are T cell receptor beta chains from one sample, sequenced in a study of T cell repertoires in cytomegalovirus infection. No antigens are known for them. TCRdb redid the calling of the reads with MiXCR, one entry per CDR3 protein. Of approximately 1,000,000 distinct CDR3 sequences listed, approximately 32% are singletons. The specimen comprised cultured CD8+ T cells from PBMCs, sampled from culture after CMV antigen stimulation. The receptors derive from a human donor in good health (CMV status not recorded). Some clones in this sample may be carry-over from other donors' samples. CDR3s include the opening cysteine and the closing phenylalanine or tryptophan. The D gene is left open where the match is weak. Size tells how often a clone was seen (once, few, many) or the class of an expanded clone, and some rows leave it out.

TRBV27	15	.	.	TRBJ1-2	CASTPRGKINYGYTF	TGTGCCAGCACCCCCCGAGGGAAAATTAACTATGGCTACACCTTC
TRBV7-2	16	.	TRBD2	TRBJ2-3	CASSAPGLVFGDTQYF	TGTGCCAGCAGCGCGCCGGGACTAGTCTTTGGGGATACGCAGTATTTT
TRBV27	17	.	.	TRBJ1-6	CASSLRDGSSYNSPLHF	TGTGCCAGCAGTTTACGGGACGGGAGCTCCTATAATTCACCCCTCCACTTT
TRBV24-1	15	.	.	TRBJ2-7	CATSAWDSSSYEQYF	TGTGCCACCAGTGCCTGGGACTCGAGCTCCTACGAGCAGTACTTC
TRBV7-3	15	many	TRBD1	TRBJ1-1	CASSERQGGDTEAFF	TGTGCCAGCAGCGAAAGACAGGGTGGGGACACTGAAGCTTTCTTT
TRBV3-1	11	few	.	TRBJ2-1	CASSHGGEQFF	TGTGCCAGCAGCCATGGAGGTGAGCAGTTCTTC
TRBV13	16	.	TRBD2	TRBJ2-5	CASSLRTGGASETQYF	TGTGCCAGCAGCTTACGGACGGGGGGGGCCTCAGAGACCCAGTACTTC
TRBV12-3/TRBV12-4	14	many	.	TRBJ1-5	CASSSTASNQPQHF	TGTGCCAGCAGCTCAACAGCTAGCAATCAGCCCCAGCATTTT
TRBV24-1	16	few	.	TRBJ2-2	CATSDLSQGPTGELFF	TGTGCCACCAGTGATTTGTCTCAGGGCCCCACCGGGGAGCTGTTTTTT
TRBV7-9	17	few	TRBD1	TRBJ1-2	CASSSLRDRDLNYGYTF	TGTGCCAGCAGCTCCCTGCGAGACAGGGATTTAAACTATGGCTACACCTTC
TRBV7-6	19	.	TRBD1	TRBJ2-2	CASSLVFLVGQTNTGELFF	TGTGCCAGCAGCTTAGTATTTTTAGTGGGACAGACGAACACCGGGGAGCTGTTTTTT
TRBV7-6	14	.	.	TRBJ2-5	CASSLLGEPETQYF	TGTGCCAGCAGCTTATTAGGCGAGCCAGAGACCCAGTACTTC
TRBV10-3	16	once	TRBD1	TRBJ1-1	CAISESGTGVMTEAFF	TGTGCCATCAGTGAGTCGGGGACAGGGGTTATGACTGAAGCTTTCTTT
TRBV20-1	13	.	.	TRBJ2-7	CSAWDRGRYEQYF	TGCAGTGCTTGGGACCGAGGCAGGTACGAGCAGTACTTC
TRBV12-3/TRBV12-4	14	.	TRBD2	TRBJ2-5	CASSGLADQETQYF	TGTGCCAGCAGCGGACTAGCGGATCAAGAGACCCAGTACTTC
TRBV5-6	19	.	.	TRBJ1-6	CASSSHRNRASSYNSPLHF	TGTGCCAGCAGCTCCCACCGAAACAGGGCAAGCTCCTATAATTCACCCCTCCACTTT